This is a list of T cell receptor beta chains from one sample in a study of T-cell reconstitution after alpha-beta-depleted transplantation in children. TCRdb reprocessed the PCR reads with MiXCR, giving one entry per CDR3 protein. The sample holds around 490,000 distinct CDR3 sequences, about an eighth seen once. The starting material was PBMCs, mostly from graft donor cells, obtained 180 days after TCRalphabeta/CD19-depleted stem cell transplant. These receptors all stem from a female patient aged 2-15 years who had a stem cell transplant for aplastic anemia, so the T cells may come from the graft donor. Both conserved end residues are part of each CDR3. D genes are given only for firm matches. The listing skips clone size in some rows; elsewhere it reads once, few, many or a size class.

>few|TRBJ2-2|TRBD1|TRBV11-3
CASSSPGQADTGELFF
TGTGCCAGCAGCTCACCGGGACAGGCCGACACCGGGGAGCTGTTTTTT
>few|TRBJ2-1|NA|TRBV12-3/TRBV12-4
CPSSLVLGDKDPEQFF
TGTCCCAGCAGTTTAGTTCTGGGGGACAAGGACCCTGAGCAGTTCTTC
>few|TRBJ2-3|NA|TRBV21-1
CASSNCKDTQYF
TGTGCCAGCAGCAATTGCAAAGATACGCAGTATTTT
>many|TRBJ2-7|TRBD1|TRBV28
CASSLLRTGNYEQYF
TGTGCCAGCAGTCTCCTCCGGACAGGGAACTACGAGCAGTACTTC
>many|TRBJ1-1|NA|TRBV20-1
CSALFPWGLWNTEAFF
TGCAGTGCTTTGTTTCCGTGGGGACTCTGGAACACTGAAGCTTTCTTT
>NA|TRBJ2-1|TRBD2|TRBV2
CAREGSSGSLANEQFF
TGTGCCAGGGAGGGAAGTAGCGGGAGCTTAGCCAATGAGCAGTTCTTC
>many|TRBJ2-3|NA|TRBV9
CASSVDGGTTDTQYF
TGTGCCAGCAGCGTAGATGGGGGGACCACAGATACGCAGTATTTT
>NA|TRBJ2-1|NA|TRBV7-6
CASSLASHNEQFF
TGTGCCAGCAGCTTAGCGTCTCACAATGAGCAGTTCTTC
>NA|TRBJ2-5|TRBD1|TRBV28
CASSSLRDRGPETQYF
TGTGCCAGCAGTTCCCTCCGGGACAGGGGGCCGGAGACCCAGTACTTC
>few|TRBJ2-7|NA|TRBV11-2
CASSLGTLKNEQYF
TGTGCCAGCAGCTTAGGGACATTGAAGAACGAGCAGTACTTC
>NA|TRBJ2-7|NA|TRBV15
CATSRDRGAFYEQYF
TGTGCCACCAGCAGAGATCGAGGGGCCTTCTACGAGCAGTACTTC
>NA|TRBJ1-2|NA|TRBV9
CASSVGRVRGNYGYTF
TGTGCCAGCAGCGTAGGGCGGGTCAGGGGCAACTATGGCTACACCTTC
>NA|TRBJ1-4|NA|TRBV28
CATSTTAILGNEKLFF
TGTGCCACCAGTACCACCGCGATCCTCGGAAATGAAAAACTGTTTTTT
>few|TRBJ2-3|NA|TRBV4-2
CASSQGPTGAEDTQYF
TGTGCCAGCAGCCAAGGACCAACAGGTGCGGAGGATACGCAGTATTTT
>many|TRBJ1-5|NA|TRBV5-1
CASSKQGPQPQHF
TGCGCCAGCAGCAAACAGGGTCCTCAGCCCCAGCATTTT
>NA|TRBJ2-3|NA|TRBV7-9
CASSLASGKCADTQYF
TGTGCCAGCAGCTTAGCATCGGGGAAGTGTGCAGATACGCAGTATTTT